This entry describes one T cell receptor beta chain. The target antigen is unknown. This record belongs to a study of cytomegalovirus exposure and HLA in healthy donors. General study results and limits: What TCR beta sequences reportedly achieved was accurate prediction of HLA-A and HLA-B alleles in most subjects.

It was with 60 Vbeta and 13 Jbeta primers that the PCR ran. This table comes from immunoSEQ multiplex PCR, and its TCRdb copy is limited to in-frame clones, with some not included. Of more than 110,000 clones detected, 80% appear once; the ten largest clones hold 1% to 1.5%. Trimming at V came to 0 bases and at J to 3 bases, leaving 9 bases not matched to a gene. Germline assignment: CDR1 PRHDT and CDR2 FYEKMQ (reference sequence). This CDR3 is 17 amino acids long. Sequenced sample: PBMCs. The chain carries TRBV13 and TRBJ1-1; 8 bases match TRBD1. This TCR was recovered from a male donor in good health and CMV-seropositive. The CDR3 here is CASSLGRQGTTHTEAFF. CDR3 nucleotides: TGTGCCAGCAGCTTAGGAAGACAGGGGACAACCCACACTGAAGCTTTCTTT.